This TCR beta chain was observed in a study of cytomegalovirus exposure and HLA in healthy donors. In the study overall: HLA-typed donors were the source of roughly 80 million unique TCRs held in an early data release. Findings and caveats of the study: According to an earlier analysis, most TCR beta V segments yielded productive rearrangements about 87% or about 30% of the time. The authors later found TCR association rates varying by HLA locus, with DRB1 most and HLA-C fewest.

This CDR3 comprises 15 residues. The V gene's germline CDR1 is PRHDT and CDR2 FYEKMQ (reference sequence). Losses at the gene ends were 2 bases for V and 8 bases for J; bases not matched to a gene: 6. In the PCR, 60 Vbeta and 13 Jbeta primers were used. Profiling relied on immunoSEQ multiplex PCR, and the TCRdb table lists in-frame clones only, not all of them. This sample has about 130,000 clones, with 75% to 80% found just once. Turning to this clone: Its target is unknown.

The gene calls are TRBV13 and TRBJ1-6; 7 positions agree with TRBD1. Sequencing used PBMCs. This receptor was taken from a man aged 35 to 55 in good health and CMV-seronegative. The chain's CDR3 is CASSLTGQLYSPLHF. Here the CDR3 DNA reads TGTGCCAGCAGCTTAACGGGACAGCTATATTCACCCCTCCACTTT.